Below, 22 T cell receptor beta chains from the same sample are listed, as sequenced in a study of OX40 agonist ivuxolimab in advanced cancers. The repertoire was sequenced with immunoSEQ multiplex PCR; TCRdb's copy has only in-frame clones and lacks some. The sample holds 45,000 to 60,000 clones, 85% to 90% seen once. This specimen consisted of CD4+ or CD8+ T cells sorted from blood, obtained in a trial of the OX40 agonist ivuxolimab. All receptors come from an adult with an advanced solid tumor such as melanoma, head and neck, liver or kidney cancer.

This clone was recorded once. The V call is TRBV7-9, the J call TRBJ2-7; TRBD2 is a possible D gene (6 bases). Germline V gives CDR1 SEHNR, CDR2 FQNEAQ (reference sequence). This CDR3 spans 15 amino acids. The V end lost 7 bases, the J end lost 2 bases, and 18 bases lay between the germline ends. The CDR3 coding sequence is TGTGCCAGCACCTCTTTTGGCGGGGCCACCTACGAGCAGTACTTC. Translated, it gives CASTSFGGATYEQYF. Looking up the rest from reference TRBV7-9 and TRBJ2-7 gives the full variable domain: DTGVSQNPRHKITKRGQNVTFRCDPISEHNRLYWYRQTLGQGPEFLTYFQNEAQLEKSRLLSDRFSAERPKGSFSTLEIQRTEQGDSAMYLCASTSFGGATYEQYFGPGTRLTVT.

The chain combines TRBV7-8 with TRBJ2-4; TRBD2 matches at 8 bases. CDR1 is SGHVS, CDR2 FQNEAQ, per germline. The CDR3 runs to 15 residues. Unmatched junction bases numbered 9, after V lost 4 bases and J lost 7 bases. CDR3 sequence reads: CASSSVAGGSNIQYF. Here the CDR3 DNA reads TGTGCCAGCAGCTCCGTGGCGGGAGGCAGCAACATTCAGTACTTC.

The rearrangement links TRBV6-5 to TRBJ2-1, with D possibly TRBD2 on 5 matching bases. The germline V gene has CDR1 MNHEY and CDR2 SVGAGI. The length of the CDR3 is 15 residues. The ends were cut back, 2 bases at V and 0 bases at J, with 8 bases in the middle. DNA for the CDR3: TGTGCCAGCAGTTACAAGCGGAGCTCCTACAATGAGCAGTTCTTC. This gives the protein CASSYKRSSYNEQFF.

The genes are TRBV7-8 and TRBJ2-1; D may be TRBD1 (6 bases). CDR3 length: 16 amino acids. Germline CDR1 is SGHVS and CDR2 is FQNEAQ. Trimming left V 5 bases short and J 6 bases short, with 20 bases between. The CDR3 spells CASSAKGYRAPNEQFF. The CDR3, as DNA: TGTGCCAGCAGCGCCAAGGGGTACAGGGCTCCCAATGAGCAGTTCTTC. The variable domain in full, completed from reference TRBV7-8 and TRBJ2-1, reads GAGVSQSPRYKVAKRGQDVALRCDPISGHVSLFWYQQALGQGPEFLTYFQNEAQLDKSGLPSDRFFAERPEGSVSTLKIQRTQQEDSAVYLCASSAKGYRAPNEQFFGPGTRLTVL.

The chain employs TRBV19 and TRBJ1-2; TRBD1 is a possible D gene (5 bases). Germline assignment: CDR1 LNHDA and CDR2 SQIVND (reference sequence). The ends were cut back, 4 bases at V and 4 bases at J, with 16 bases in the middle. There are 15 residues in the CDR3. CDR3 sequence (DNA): TGTGCCAGTAGTACCCCCCAGGGTTTTGCCTATGGCTACACCTTC. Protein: CASSTPQGFAYGYTF.

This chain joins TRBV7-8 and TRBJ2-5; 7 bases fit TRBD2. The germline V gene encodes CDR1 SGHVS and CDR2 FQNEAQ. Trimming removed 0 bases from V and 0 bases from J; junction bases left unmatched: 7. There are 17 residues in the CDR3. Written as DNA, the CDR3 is TGTGCCAGCAGCTTAGCGAGATCACTAGCGAACCAAGAGACCCAGTACTTC. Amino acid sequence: CASSLARSLANQETQYF.

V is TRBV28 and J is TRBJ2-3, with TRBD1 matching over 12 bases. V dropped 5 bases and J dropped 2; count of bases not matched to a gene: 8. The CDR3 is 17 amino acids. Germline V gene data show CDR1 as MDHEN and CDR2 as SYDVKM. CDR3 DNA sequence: TGTGCCAGCAGTATCACCGGGACAGGGGGCCCCACAGATACGCAGTATTTT. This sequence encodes CASSITGTGGPTDTQYF.

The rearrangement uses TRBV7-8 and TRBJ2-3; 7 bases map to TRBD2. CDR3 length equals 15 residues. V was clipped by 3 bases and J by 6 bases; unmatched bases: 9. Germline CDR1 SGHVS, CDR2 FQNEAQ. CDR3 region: CASSLRVTSEDTQYF. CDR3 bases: TGTGCCAGCAGCTTGCGGGTTACTAGCGAGGATACGCAGTATTTT.

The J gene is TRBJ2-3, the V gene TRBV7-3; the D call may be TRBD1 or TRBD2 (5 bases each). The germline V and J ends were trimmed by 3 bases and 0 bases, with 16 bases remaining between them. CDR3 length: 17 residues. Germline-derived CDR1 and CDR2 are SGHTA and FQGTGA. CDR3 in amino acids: CASSLGSWGGSTDTQYF. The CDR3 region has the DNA TGTGCCAGCAGCTTGGGTAGCTGGGGCGGGAGCACAGATACGCAGTATTTT. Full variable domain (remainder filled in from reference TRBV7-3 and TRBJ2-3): GAGVSQTPSNKVTEKGKYVELRCDPISGHTALYWYRQSLGQGPEFLIYFQGTGAADDSGLPNDRFFAVRPEGSVSTLKIQRTERGDSAVYLCASSLGSWGGSTDTQYFGPGTRLTVL.

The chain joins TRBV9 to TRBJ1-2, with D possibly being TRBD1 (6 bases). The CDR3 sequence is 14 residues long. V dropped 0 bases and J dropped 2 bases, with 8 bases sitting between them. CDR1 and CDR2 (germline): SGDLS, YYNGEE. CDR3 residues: CASSVVGGNYGYTF. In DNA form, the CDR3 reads TGTGCCAGCAGCGTAGTCGGGGGCAACTATGGCTACACCTTC. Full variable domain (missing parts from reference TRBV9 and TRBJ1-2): DSGVTQTPKHLITATGQRVTLRCSPRSGDLSVYWYQQSLDQGLQFLIQYYNGEERAKGNILERFSAQQFPDLHSELNLSSLELGDSALYFCASSVVGGNYGYTFGSGTRLTVV.

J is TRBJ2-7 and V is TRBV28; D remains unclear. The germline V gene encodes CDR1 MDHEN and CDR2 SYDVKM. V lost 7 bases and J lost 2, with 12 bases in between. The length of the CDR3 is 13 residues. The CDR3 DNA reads TGTGCCAGCACCCAAGCCTCCCCCTACGAGCAGTACTTC. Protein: CASTQASPYEQYF.

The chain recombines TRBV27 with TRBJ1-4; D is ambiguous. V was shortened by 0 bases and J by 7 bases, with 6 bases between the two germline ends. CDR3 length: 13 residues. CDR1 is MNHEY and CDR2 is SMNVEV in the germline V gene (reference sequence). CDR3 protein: CASSLSAGEKLFF. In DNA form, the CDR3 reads TGTGCCAGCAGTTTATCGGCGGGTGAAAAACTGTTTTTT.

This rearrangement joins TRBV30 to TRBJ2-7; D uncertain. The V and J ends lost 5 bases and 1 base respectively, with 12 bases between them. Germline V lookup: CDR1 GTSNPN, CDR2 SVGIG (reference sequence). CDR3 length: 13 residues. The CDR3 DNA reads TGTGCCTGGGAAGACGTGGGATCCTACGAGCAGTACTTC. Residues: CAWEDVGSYEQYF.

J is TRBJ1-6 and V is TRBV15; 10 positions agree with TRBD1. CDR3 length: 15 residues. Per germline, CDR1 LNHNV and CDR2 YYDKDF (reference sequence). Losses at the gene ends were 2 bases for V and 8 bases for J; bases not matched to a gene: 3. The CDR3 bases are TGTGCCACCAGCAGAAAAGGACAGGGGGATTCACCCCTCCACTTT. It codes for CATSRKGQGDSPLHF.

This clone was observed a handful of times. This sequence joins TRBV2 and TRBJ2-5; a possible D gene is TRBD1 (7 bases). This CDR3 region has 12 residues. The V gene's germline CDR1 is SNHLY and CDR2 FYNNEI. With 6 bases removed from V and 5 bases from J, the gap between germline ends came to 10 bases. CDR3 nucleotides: TGTGCCAGCAGAGCAGGGGGGGAGACCCAGTACTTC. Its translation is CASRAGGETQYF.

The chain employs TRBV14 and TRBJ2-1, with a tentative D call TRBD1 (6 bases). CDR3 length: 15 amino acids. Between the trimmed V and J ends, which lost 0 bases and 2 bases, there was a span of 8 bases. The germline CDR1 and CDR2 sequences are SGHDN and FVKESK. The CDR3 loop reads CASSQDTGTYNEQFF. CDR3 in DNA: TGTGCCAGCAGCCAAGATACAGGGACCTACAATGAGCAGTTCTTC. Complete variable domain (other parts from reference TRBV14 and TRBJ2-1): EAGVTQFPSHSVIEKGQTVTLRCDPISGHDNLYWYRRVMGKEIKFLLHFVKESKQDESGMPNNRFLAERTGGTYSTLKVQPAELEDSGVYFCASSQDTGTYNEQFFGPGTRLTVL.

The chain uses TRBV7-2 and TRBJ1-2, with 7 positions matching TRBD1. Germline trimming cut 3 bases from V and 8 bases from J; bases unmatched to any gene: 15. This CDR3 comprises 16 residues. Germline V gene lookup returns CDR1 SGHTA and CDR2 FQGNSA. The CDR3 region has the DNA TGTGCCAGCAGCTTGGGGAGGGGGCGAAGCAGAGTGGGCTACACCTTC. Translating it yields CASSLGRGRSRVGYTF.

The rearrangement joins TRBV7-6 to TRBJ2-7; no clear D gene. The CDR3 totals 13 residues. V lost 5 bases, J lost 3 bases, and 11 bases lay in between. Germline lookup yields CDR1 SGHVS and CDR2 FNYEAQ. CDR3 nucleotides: TGTGCCAGCAGCCCTGGACCGTACTACGAGCAGTACTTC. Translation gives CASSPGPYYEQYF.

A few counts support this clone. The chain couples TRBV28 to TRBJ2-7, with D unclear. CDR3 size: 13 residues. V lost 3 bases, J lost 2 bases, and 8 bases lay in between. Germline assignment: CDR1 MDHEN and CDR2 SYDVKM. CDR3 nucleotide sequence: TGTGCCAGCAGTTTGACGGCTCCCTACGAGCAGTACTTC. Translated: CASSLTAPYEQYF.

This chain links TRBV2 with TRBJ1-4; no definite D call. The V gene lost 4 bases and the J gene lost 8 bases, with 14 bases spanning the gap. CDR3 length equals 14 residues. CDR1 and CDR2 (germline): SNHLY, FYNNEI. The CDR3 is CASSGLIGGEKLFF. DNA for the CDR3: TGTGCCAGCAGTGGATTGATAGGTGGAGAAAAACTGTTTTTT.

For the CDR3, the DNA is TGTGCCAGCTCACCTGTGGAGACCCAGTACTTC. This gives the protein CASSPVETQYF. This rearrangement joins TRBV18 to TRBJ2-5; D gene uncertain. Germline CDR1 reads KGHSH; CDR2 reads LQKENI. The V gene lost 3 bases and the J gene lost 5 bases, with 4 bases spanning the gap. The CDR3 runs 11 residues.

The CDR3 region is CASSPSGSSGNTIYF. Here the CDR3 DNA reads TGCGCCAGCAGCCCCTCGGGGAGCTCTGGAAACACCATATATTTT. This chain connects TRBV5-1 to TRBJ1-3; unclear D gene. The CDR3 sequence is 15 residues long. Germline-derived CDR1 and CDR2 are SGHRS and YFSETQ. V lost 4 bases and J 0 bases, leaving 11 bases between the germline ends.